The entry that follows covers one T cell receptor beta chain sequence. Its antigen is unidentified. Unique molecular identifiers were affixed to single, distinct cDNA molecules. TCRdb independently ran MiXCR on the 5' RACE reads; one entry per CDR3 protein. The sample has around 84,000 distinct CDR3 sequences; 12% are singletons. This specimen belongs to a study of early T cells in non-severe SARS-CoV-2 infection. Study context: Chains were unpaired, as sequencing was done on bulk RNA from unsorted whole blood.

Findings of the study overall: Anti-spike CD8 responses were favored in VDJdb matching, and private and CD4 specificities were missed.

Sequenced input: whole blood. This TCR was sampled from an adult who was a healthcare worker with PCR-confirmed SARS-CoV-2 infection or an uninfected control (not recorded which).

This CDR3 reads CASSALAGGRGSQYF. The CDR3 nucleotides read TGTGCCAGCAGCGCCCTAGCGGGAGGGAGAGGGTCGCAGTATTTT. The V call is TRBV9, the J call TRBJ2-3, with 12 bases identical to TRBD2. This CDR3 spans 15 amino acids. CDR1 and CDR2 from the germline V gene are SGDLS and YYNGEE. J was trimmed by 10 bases and V by 3 bases; bases with no gene match: 9.